This TCR beta chain is from a study of T cell changes during pregnancy in multiple sclerosis. TCRdb's table, derived via immunoSEQ multiplex PCR, lists solely in-frame clones and lacks some. The sample gives under 70,000 clones, about 90% of which show up once; just under 0.5% is in the top ten. The CDR3 covers 14 residues. Deletions cut 4 bases from V and 0 bases from J, with 4 bases between. Germline V gives CDR1 SGHDN, CDR2 FVKESK. The source of this sequence is a female donor in good health, enrolled as a control in a pregnancy study. The sequencing here drew on CD4+ T cells from peripheral blood mononuclear cells, taken after pregnancy. The chain combines TRBV14 with TRBJ2-6; no firm D call. This CDR3 reads CASSRRSGANVLTF. The CDR3 coding sequence is TGTGCCAGCAGCCGTCGCTCTGGGGCCAACGTCCTGACTTTC.